The present T cell receptor beta chain was sequenced within a study of blood T cell repertoires in COVID-19. Study details: Acute and convalescent COVID-19 specimens originated in the United States, Italy and Spain.

V lost 4 bases, J lost 2 bases, and 1 base stayed unmatched. This CDR3 comprises 13 residues. TCRdb's table, derived via immunoSEQ multiplex PCR, lists solely in-frame clones and lacks some. The profile shows over 45,000 clones, around 88% of them singletons. Sequenced input: peripheral blood. V is TRBV5-3 and J is TRBJ2-7; 9 bases align to TRBD1. TRBV5-3 has ORF status, its function being uncertain. This receptor was taken from a woman of 80 years or more with acute or convalescent COVID-19. This CDR3 is CARSRTGAYEQYF. DNA for the CDR3: TGTGCCAGAAGCCGGACAGGGGCCTACGAGCAGTACTTC.